The 25 T cell receptor beta chains given below trace back to one sample, sequenced in a study of PD-L1 blockade in urothelial cancer. Indicated time point: pretreatment peripheral blood. This table comes from immunoSEQ multiplex PCR, and its TCRdb copy is limited to in-frame clones, with some not included. Of about 43,000 clones in the sample, more than 75% are singletons; the top ten hold roughly 15%. The sample was PBMCs, taken around atezolizumab (anti-PD-L1) treatment. The receptor source for this set is a man aged 55 to 70 with urothelial cancer.

J is TRBJ2-1 and V is TRBV4-1; 9 nucleotides agree with TRBD2. Germline V CDR1 and CDR2: MGHRA, YSYEKL. This CDR3 is 17 amino acids long. Trimming removed 1 base from V and 3 bases from J; junction bases left unmatched: 7. In DNA form, the CDR3 reads TGCGCCAGCAGCCAAGCAGAGCGGGGGGCCCTCTACAATGAGCAGTTCTTC. This translates into CASSQAERGALYNEQFF.

This clone appeared many times. The junction differs from germline at one of its ends, possibly a read error. This chain uses TRBV6-6 with TRBJ2-4, with TRBD1 as a possible D gene (6 bases). This CDR3 contains 14 residues. Per germline, CDR1 MNHNY and CDR2 SVGAGI (reference sequence). CDR3 protein: CASSYDGGKDIQYF. CDR3 sequence (DNA): TGTGCCAGCAGTTACGATGGGGGCAAAGACATTCAGTACTTC.

The chain links TRBV10-2 to TRBJ1-1, with D hard to call. The CDR3 spans 11 residues. Germline V lookup: CDR1 WSHSY, CDR2 SAAADI. The ends were cut back, 9 bases at V and 4 bases at J, with 9 bases in the middle. CDR3 region: CASEGSTEAFF. CDR3 DNA sequence: TGCGCCAGTGAGGGCAGCACTGAAGCTTTCTTT.

V usage is TRBV5-5 and J usage is TRBJ2-1, with TRBD2 matching over 11 bases. Germline V gives CDR1 SGHKS, CDR2 YYEKEE (reference sequence). CDR3 size: 15 residues. The J segment lost 7 bases and the V segment lost 4 bases, leaving 7 bases of the junction unmatched. The CDR3 DNA reads TGTGCCAGCAGCCCGAGGACTAGCGGGTCGAATGAGCAGTTCTTC. It is translated as CASSPRTSGSNEQFF.

This clone was observed a single time. This CDR3 is CASSGLEGSMPNSPLHF. The CDR3 DNA follows: TGTGCCAGCAGTGGGTTGGAGGGGTCGATGCCTAATTCACCCCTCCACTTT. The rearrangement links TRBV6-4 to TRBJ1-6; weak D call: TRBD1 (5 bases). V was pared by 4 bases and J by 6 bases, with 19 bases between. The CDR3 has 17 residues. Germline V lookup: CDR1 MRHNA, CDR2 SNTAGT.

This chain connects TRBV29-1 to TRBJ1-2, with D perhaps matching TRBD1 (5 bases). The CDR3 totals 11 residues. V lost 5 bases to trimming and J lost 10 bases, with 14 bases between them. Germline CDR1 SQVTM, CDR2 ANQGSEA. CDR3: CSVFARAVYTF. In DNA, the CDR3 is TGCAGCGTTTTCGCCAGGGCAGTCTACACCTTC.

The chain is built from TRBV6-6 and TRBJ2-7, with 7 bases fitting TRBD1. Per germline, CDR1 MNHNY and CDR2 SVGAGI (reference sequence). V lost 1 base, J lost 4 bases, and 1 base stayed unmatched. The CDR3 extends over 13 amino acids. The CDR3 DNA reads as TGTGCCAGCAGTTACTTACAGGGGTACGAGCAGTACTTC. It encodes CASSYLQGYEQYF.

This chain joins TRBV6-5 and TRBJ2-7, with 10 bases matching TRBD1. The CDR3 contains 14 residues. The V gene's germline CDR1 is MNHEY and CDR2 SVGAGI. The ends lost 8 bases at V and 4 bases at J; junction bases unmatched: 8. CDR3 in DNA: TGTGCCAGCTCCCGGGACAGGGGTATGTACGAGCAGTACTTC. Protein product: CASSRDRGMYEQYF.

The chain couples TRBV7-2 to TRBJ1-2; D call uncertain. The CDR3 runs 14 residues. Germline values: CDR1 SGHTA, CDR2 FQGNSA. V was pared by 1 base and J by 5 bases, with 11 bases between. In nucleotides, the CDR3 is TGTGCCAGCAGCTTAGTGGCGGATCTTTATGGCTACACCTTC. This gives the protein CASSLVADLYGYTF.

DNA for the CDR3: TGTGCCAGCAGTGTCCTAGCGGGAAGCGAGCAGTACTTC. It yields the protein CASSVLAGSEQYF. The genes are TRBV2 and TRBJ2-7, with 9 bases matching TRBD2. Trimming removed 4 bases from V and 6 bases from J; junction bases left unmatched: 4. Germline CDR1 reads SNHLY; CDR2 reads FYNNEI. The CDR3 contains 13 residues.

This chain connects TRBV29-1 to TRBJ2-1; D is unclear. V was clipped by 5 bases and J by 6 bases, with 11 bases between them. CDR3 size: 12 residues. Germline V gives CDR1 SQVTM, CDR2 ANQGSEA. This CDR3 reads CSVKQLANEQFF. The CDR3 bases are TGCAGCGTTAAGCAGTTAGCCAATGAGCAGTTCTTC.

V gene TRBV19 combines with J gene TRBJ2-1; D gene ambiguous. There are 15 residues in the CDR3. The V end lost 3 bases, the J end lost 4 bases, and 13 bases lay between the germline ends. The germline CDR1 and CDR2 sequences are LNHDA and SQIVND (reference sequence). CDR3 loop: CASSIQAGRYNEQFF. The CDR3 region has the DNA TGTGCCAGTAGTATTCAGGCAGGCCGATACAATGAGCAGTTCTTC.

In this sample, this clone turned up a few times. V usage is TRBV10-3 and J usage is TRBJ1-1, with 7 positions matching TRBD1. This CDR3 has 12 residues. Germline-derived CDR1 and CDR2 are ENHRY and SYGVKD. V was clipped by 8 bases and J by 7 bases; unmatched bases: 7. The CDR3 spells CAIVTGAGEAFF. For the CDR3, the DNA is TGTGCCATCGTTACAGGGGCCGGTGAAGCTTTCTTT.

This chain joins TRBV5-6 and TRBJ1-6, with TRBD1 identical over 7 bases. The CDR3 length is 14 residues. CDR1 and CDR2 (germline): SGHDT, YYEEEE. Trimming at V came to 3 bases and at J to 6 bases, leaving 3 bases not matched to a gene. The CDR3 sequence: CASSWDSPNSPLHF. CDR3 sequence (DNA): TGTGCCAGCAGCTGGGACAGTCCTAATTCACCCCTCCACTTT.

The rearrangement uses TRBV4-3 and TRBJ2-1; 7 nucleotides align to TRBD1. This CDR3 has 13 residues. Germline lookup yields CDR1 LGHNA and CDR2 YSLEER. Trimming removed 4 bases from V and 9 bases from J; junction bases left unmatched: 6. CDR3: CASSPVQGSEQFF. The CDR3 nucleotides read TGCGCCAGCAGCCCCGTACAGGGGTCTGAGCAGTTCTTC.

This chain joins TRBV5-1 and TRBJ2-7, with 11 bases fitting TRBD2. J lost 0 bases, V lost 0 bases, and 8 bases had no gene match. CDR1 is SGHRS, CDR2 YFSETQ, per germline. The CDR3 contains 18 residues. DNA of the CDR3: TGCGCCAGCAGCTTGGAGACTAGCGGGGCCCGAAGCTCCTACGAGCAGTACTTC. Its translation is CASSLETSGARSSYEQYF.

Notes on this clone: This sample includes further DNA sequences coding for the same CDR3. V and J are TRBV6-5 and TRBJ2-2, with D tentatively TRBD2 (6 bases). The V end lost 6 bases, the J end lost 5 bases, and 7 bases lay between the germline ends. Germline V gene sequence: CDR1 MNHEY, CDR2 SVGAGI. This CDR3 region has 12 residues. The CDR3: CASRRETGELFF. CDR3 coding DNA: TGTGCCAGCAGACGGGAGACCGGGGAGCTGTTTTTT.

The chain recombines TRBV27 with TRBJ2-7; D gene unclear. With 6 bases removed from V and 1 base from J, the gap between germline ends came to 13 bases. Germline CDR1 and CDR2: MNHEY and SMNVEV (reference sequence). This CDR3 is 14 amino acids long. CDR3 coding DNA: TGTGCCAGCAGCCCGACTCAATTTTCCTACGAGCAGTACTTC. Protein: CASSPTQFSYEQYF.

This clone was detected a few times. The DNA of the CDR3 is TGTGCCAGCCATACAGGGGCCCATGGCTACACCTTC. Translation: CASHTGAHGYTF. The V call is TRBV7-8, the J call TRBJ1-2; 7 positions match TRBD1. The V segment lost 8 bases and the J segment 6 bases; nucleotides outside the gene matches: 6. Per germline, CDR1 SGHVS and CDR2 FQNEAQ. The CDR3 is made up of 12 amino acids.

The chain joins TRBV28 to TRBJ2-1; possibly TRBD2 for D (5 bases). Trimming stripped 8 bases from V and 10 bases from J, with 18 bases between. The CDR3 loop spans 13 amino acids. Germline values: CDR1 MDHEN, CDR2 SYDVKM. CDR3 loop: CASYHDGSGEQFF. Here the CDR3 DNA reads TGTGCCAGCTATCACGACGGCTCGGGAGAGCAGTTCTTC.

The chain recombines TRBV2 with TRBJ1-1, with D unclear. CDR3 length equals 15 residues. The V gene lost 7 bases and the J gene lost 0 bases, with 15 bases spanning the gap. Germline lookup yields CDR1 SNHLY and CDR2 FYNNEI. CDR3 loop: CASNFPRGMNTEAFF. Written as DNA, the CDR3 is TGTGCCAGCAATTTCCCCCGAGGGATGAACACTGAAGCTTTCTTT.

The rearrangement links TRBV19 to TRBJ2-1; 9 bases map to TRBD2. Germline V gives CDR1 LNHDA, CDR2 SQIVND (reference sequence). The CDR3 runs 17 residues. V gave up 1 base and J gave up 1 base; unmatched junction bases: 5. CDR3 DNA sequence: TGTGCCAGTAGTATAGGGGGCGGGAGGGGGTCCTACAATGAGCAGTTCTTC. Translating it yields CASSIGGGRGSYNEQFF. Combining the CDR3 with reference TRBV19 and TRBJ2-1 gives the whole variable domain DGGITQSPKYLFRKEGQNVTLSCEQNLNHDAMYWYRQDPGQGLRLIYYSQIVNDFQKGDIAEGYSVSREKKESFPLTVTSAQKNPTAFYLCASSIGGGRGSYNEQFFGPGTRLTVL.

The chain couples TRBV11-2 to TRBJ2-7; unclear D gene. Germline values: CDR1 SGHAT, CDR2 FQNNGV. The CDR3 extends over 16 amino acids. V lost 1 base and J 5 bases, leaving 18 bases between the germline ends. The CDR3 here is CASSLVVYSSGDEQYF. The CDR3 DNA reads TGTGCCAGCAGCTTAGTGGTCTACTCATCCGGTGACGAGCAGTACTTC.

This chain connects TRBV6-5 to TRBJ1-2; possible D gene TRBD1, 5 bases. CDR1 MNHEY and CDR2 SVGAGI come from the germline V gene. Between the trimmed V and J ends, which lost 5 bases and 8 bases, there was a span of 18 bases. The CDR3 contains 14 residues. CDR3 DNA sequence: TGTGCCAGCAGTACCCCAAACGGGGCGGGGGGCTACACCTTC. This encodes CASSTPNGAGGYTF.

The chain joins TRBV10-3 to TRBJ2-7; the D is unclear. The germline V gene encodes CDR1 ENHRY and CDR2 SYGVKD. CDR3 length equals 13 residues. With 3 bases removed from V and 0 bases from J, the gap between germline ends came to 6 bases. This CDR3 is CAISDYLSYEQYF. The CDR3 bases are TGTGCCATCAGTGACTACCTCTCCTACGAGCAGTACTTC.